The 29 T cell receptor beta chains below all came from one sample that was sequenced in a study of blood T cell repertoires in COVID-19. Only in-frame clones appear in the TCRdb table, and some are missing; sequencing was by immunoSEQ multiplex PCR. The table includes about 62,000 clones, approximately 87% detected once. Sequenced input: peripheral blood. The receptors were sampled from a human donor in a cohort sampled during active COVID-19.

This clone was detected a few times. The rearrangement links TRBV5-6 to TRBJ1-5; 10 bases line up with TRBD1. The germline V gene encodes CDR1 SGHDT and CDR2 YYEEEE. The ends lost 6 bases at V and 2 bases at J; junction bases unmatched: 5. The CDR3 sequence is 15 residues long. Written as DNA, the CDR3 is TGTGCCAGCACCCCGACAGGGGGCGGCAATCAGCCCCAGCATTTT. Translated, it gives CASTPTGGGNQPQHF.

The chain joins TRBV19 to TRBJ2-7, with D possibly matching TRBD2 (5 bases). From germline, CDR1 is LNHDA and CDR2 SQIVND (reference sequence). The CDR3 contains 17 residues. The V end lost 3 bases, the J end lost 5 bases, and 23 bases lay between the germline ends. Here the CDR3 reads CASSMAGVALKGDEQYF. The CDR3 DNA reads as TGTGCCAGTAGTATGGCCGGGGTAGCGTTGAAAGGCGACGAGCAGTACTTC. The entire variable domain, with the rest obtained from reference TRBV19 and TRBJ2-7, is as follows: DGGITQSPKYLFRKEGQNVTLSCEQNLNHDAMYWYRQDPGQGLRLIYYSQIVNDFQKGDIAEGYSVSREKKESFPLTVTSAQKNPTAFYLCASSMAGVALKGDEQYFGPGTRLTVT.

The rearrangement links TRBV3-1 (or the pseudogene TRBV3-2) to TRBJ2-5, with D possibly TRBD2 on 5 matching bases. The V gene's germline CDR1 is LGHDT and CDR2 YNNKEL (reference sequence). V dropped 1 base and J dropped 3 bases, with 6 bases sitting between them. This CDR3 is built from 13 residues. Written as DNA, the CDR3 is TGTGCCAGCAGCCAAGTCGGGAAAGAGACCCAGTACTTC. Amino acid sequence: CASSQVGKETQYF.

The genes are TRBV4-3 and TRBJ1-2; the D is unclear. In germline, CDR1 is LGHNA, CDR2 YSLEER. Deletions cut 0 bases from V and 4 bases from J, with 9 bases between. The CDR3 is made up of 14 amino acids. The chain's CDR3 is CASSQDRSSYGYTF. DNA of the CDR3: TGCGCCAGCAGCCAAGATCGCAGTTCCTATGGCTACACCTTC.

The genes are TRBV27 and TRBJ2-3, with no clear D. The germline CDR1 and CDR2 sequences are MNHEY and SMNVEV (reference sequence). This CDR3 is built from 13 residues. V lost 5 bases and J lost 0, with 6 bases in between. The CDR3 here is CASSRDSTDTQYF. The CDR3 bases are TGTGCCAGCAGTAGAGATAGCACAGATACGCAGTATTTT.

The V gene is TRBV7-8, the J gene TRBJ2-6; a possible D gene is TRBD1 (6 bases). The V gene lost 5 bases and the J gene lost 4 bases, with 12 bases spanning the gap. The CDR3 spans 15 residues. Germline V gives CDR1 SGHVS, CDR2 FQNEAQ. The CDR3: CASSITGIGANVLTF. As DNA, the CDR3 is TGTGCCAGCAGCATTACAGGGATCGGGGCCAACGTCCTGACTTTC.

This chain joins TRBV11-2 and TRBJ1-1; 7 nucleotides match TRBD1. Germline values: CDR1 SGHAT, CDR2 FQNNGV. The CDR3 is 17 residues long. The V gene end was trimmed by 5 bases and the J gene end by 3 bases; junction bases not matched to a gene: 15. The CDR3 coding sequence is TGTGCCAGCAGCCAAGCGAGGGCAGGGGGTCGGTACACTGAAGCTTTCTTT. It yields the protein CASSQARAGGRYTEAFF.

This rearrangement joins TRBV18 to TRBJ1-1; D unresolved. With 4 bases removed from V and 3 bases from J, the gap between germline ends came to 12 bases. In germline, CDR1 is KGHSH, CDR2 LQKENI. The CDR3 contains 14 residues. CDR3 region: CASSLQNGDTEAFF. CDR3 coding DNA: TGTGCCAGCTCACTGCAAAACGGGGACACTGAAGCTTTCTTT.

The CDR3 DNA is TGTGCCACCAGCAGAGGGACAGGGGAGTCTGGGGCCAACGTCCTGACTTTC. Translated: CATSRGTGESGANVLTF. V and J are TRBV15 and TRBJ2-6; 9 bases agree with TRBD1. Germline lookup yields CDR1 LNHNV and CDR2 YYDKDF (reference sequence). With V trimmed by 1 base and J by 1 base, 2 bases remained unmatched. This CDR3 has 17 residues.

The rearrangement links TRBV18 to TRBJ1-1, with TRBD1 as a possible D gene (5 bases). The germline V gene encodes CDR1 KGHSH and CDR2 LQKENI. The CDR3 totals 15 residues. V dropped 4 bases and J dropped 0 bases, with 12 bases sitting between them. CDR3 protein: CASSLSKGMNTEAFF. CDR3 DNA: TGTGCCAGCTCACTCTCGAAGGGGATGAACACTGAAGCTTTCTTT. Full variable domain (missing parts from reference TRBV18 and TRBJ1-1): NAGVMQNPRHLVRRRGQEARLRCSPMKGHSHVYWYRQLPEEGLKFMVYLQKENIIDESGMPKERFSAEFPKEGPSILRIQQVVRGDSAAYFCASSLSKGMNTEAFFGQGTRLTVV.

V usage is TRBV6-2 or TRBV6-3 and J usage is TRBJ1-5, with TRBD1 as a possible D gene (6 bases). The CDR3 is 16 amino acids. Trimming took 6 bases from V and 1 from J, leaving 16 bases between them. Germline V lookup: CDR1 MNHEY, CDR2 SVGEGT. CDR3 in amino acids: CASSLTPTGSNQPQHF. The CDR3 bases are TGTGCCAGCAGCCTTACCCCGACAGGCAGCAATCAGCCCCAGCATTTT.

The genes are TRBV5-1 and TRBJ1-2; TRBD1 agrees at 7 bases. CDR3 length: 14 amino acids. Germline loops: CDR1 SGHRS, CDR2 YFSETQ. V dropped 4 bases and J dropped 10; count of bases not matched to a gene: 13. The CDR3 protein is CASSRTDGTVLYTF. DNA for the CDR3: TGCGCCAGCAGCAGGACAGACGGGACAGTCCTCTACACCTTC. Full variable domain (remainder filled in from reference TRBV5-1 and TRBJ1-2): KAGVTQTPRYLIKTRGQQVTLSCSPISGHRSVSWYQQTPGQGLQFLFEYFSETQRNKGNFPGRFSGRQFSNSRSEMNVSTLELGDSALYLCASSRTDGTVLYTFGSGTRLTVV.

This clone is a singleton in its sample. The chain is built from TRBV27 and TRBJ2-7, with 8 nucleotides matching TRBD1. The CDR3 length is 16 residues. The germline CDR1 and CDR2 sequences are MNHEY and SMNVEV (reference sequence). The V segment lost 5 bases and the J segment 0 bases; nucleotides outside the gene matches: 9. CDR3 residues: CASSPGQGWSSYEQYF. The CDR3 DNA follows: TGTGCCAGCAGTCCCGGACAGGGTTGGAGCTCCTACGAGCAGTACTTC.

The CDR3 nucleotides read TGTGCCAGCAGCTACAGGCGGGGGGCAAGTACTGAAGCTTTCTTT. This sequence encodes CASSYRRGASTEAFF. The V and J genes are TRBV5-4 and TRBJ1-1, with D possibly matching TRBD1 (6 bases). Germline loops: CDR1 SGHNT, CDR2 YYREEE (reference sequence). The CDR3 extends over 15 amino acids. Trimming removed 3 bases from V and 5 bases from J, with 17 bases in between.

The chain couples TRBV25-1 to TRBJ2-7; weak D call: TRBD2 (5 bases). V gave up 3 bases and J gave up 1 base, with 13 bases separating them. The CDR3 has 15 amino acids. Germline CDR1 and CDR2: MGHDK and SYGVNS. CDR3: CASSDEGDVSYEQYF. The CDR3 DNA reads as TGTGCCAGCAGTGATGAGGGAGACGTATCCTACGAGCAGTACTTC.

The CDR3 nucleotides read TGTGCCAGCAGCCAAAGACTAGCGGGGGGAATCGATACGCAGTATTTT. Its protein product is CASSQRLAGGIDTQYF. The rearrangement joins TRBV4-2 to TRBJ2-3, with 13 bases that match TRBD2. Germline loops: CDR1 LGHNA, CDR2 YNFKEQ. V lost 2 bases, J lost 6 bases, and 5 bases stayed unmatched. There are 16 residues in the CDR3.

The chain recombines TRBV7-2 with TRBJ1-4; D uncertain. Trimming pared 5 bases from V and 7 bases from J, leaving 14 bases between. The CDR3 is 14 residues long. Germline V gives CDR1 SGHTA, CDR2 FQGNSA. CDR3 in amino acids: CASSPSLFGEKLFF. The DNA for the CDR3 is TGTGCCAGCAGCCCCTCACTTTTTGGTGAAAAACTGTTTTTT.

V is TRBV29-1 and J is TRBJ2-7, with D possibly TRBD1 on 5 matching bases. The CDR3 extends over 12 amino acids. Germline V CDR1 and CDR2: SQVTM, ANQGSEA. Trimming took off 7 bases at V and 2 bases at J, with 12 bases between the two ends. The CDR3 region has the DNA TGCAGCGGTGCCGACAGACCCTACGAGCAGTACTTC. Translated: CSGADRPYEQYF.

The V call is TRBV10-1, the J call TRBJ2-7, with TRBD1 matching over 9 bases. This CDR3 is built from 13 residues. V gave up 9 bases and J gave up 3 bases; unmatched junction bases: 6. The germline gives CDR1 WNHNN, CDR2 SYGVQD (reference sequence). CDR3 nucleotide sequence: TGCGCCAGGGGGGGACAGGGTAACTACGAGCAGTACTTC. This sequence encodes CARGGQGNYEQYF.

The chain uses TRBV19 and TRBJ1-5; TRBD1 agrees at 8 bases. Per germline, CDR1 LNHDA and CDR2 SQIVND (reference sequence). Germline trimming cut 7 bases from V and 7 bases from J; bases unmatched to any gene: 12. This CDR3 is built from 15 residues. CDR3 DNA sequence: TGTGCCAGTATCGGGGCAGGGGGCGCGCGGCAGCCCCAGCATTTT. This sequence encodes CASIGAGGARQPQHF.

CDR3: CASSSRDRIIYEQYF. CDR3 DNA sequence: TGTGCCAGCAGCTCCCGGGACAGGATAATCTACGAGCAGTACTTC. The chain combines TRBV5-6 with TRBJ2-7; 8 bases are shared with TRBD1. Germline trimming cut 3 bases from V and 3 bases from J; bases unmatched to any gene: 8. The CDR3 sequence is 15 residues long. Germline CDR1 is SGHDT and CDR2 is YYEEEE.

The V gene is TRBV20-1, the J gene TRBJ1-2, with 7 bases matching TRBD1. Trimming removed 3 bases from V and 0 bases from J; junction bases left unmatched: 4. Germline V CDR1 and CDR2: DFQATT, SNEGSKA (reference sequence). The length of the CDR3 is 14 residues. The CDR3 nucleotides are TGCAGTGCTAGTCAGGGGACAGCTAACTATGGCTACACCTTC. Translating it yields CSASQGTANYGYTF.

The rearrangement joins TRBV27 to TRBJ2-1; D unresolved. V gave up 3 bases and J gave up 4 bases, with 7 bases separating them. The germline V gene has CDR1 MNHEY and CDR2 SMNVEV (reference sequence). CDR3 size: 13 residues. Here the CDR3 DNA reads TGTGCCAGCAGTTTTGCGGTTTACAATGAGCAGTTCTTC. This codes for CASSFAVYNEQFF.

This chain joins TRBV5-1 and TRBJ2-7; 7 nucleotides line up with TRBD1. Germline values: CDR1 SGHRS, CDR2 YFSETQ. With 2 bases clipped from V and 4 bases from J, the junction kept 6 bases outside the gene matches. The CDR3 sequence is 14 residues long. The CDR3 DNA is TGCGCCAGCAGCTTATCCGGGACAGTTTACGAGCAGTACTTC. It codes for CASSLSGTVYEQYF.

The chain recombines TRBV11-3 with TRBJ2-1; TRBD1 matches 7 bases. There are 14 residues in the CDR3. The germline CDR1 and CDR2 sequences are SGHNT and YENEEA. After removal of 5 bases from V and 6 bases from J, the junction contained 7 bases not matched to a gene. Here the CDR3 DNA reads TGTGCCAGCAGCCCCCGGACAGGTTCCAATGAGCAGTTCTTC. This gives the protein CASSPRTGSNEQFF.

The sample holds one count of this clone. V gene TRBV5-1 combines with J gene TRBJ2-3, with 16 bases lining up with TRBD2. CDR3 length: 18 residues. The junction had 10 bases not matched to a gene; V was cut back by 3 bases and J by 6 bases. CDR1 and CDR2 from the germline V gene are SGHRS and YFSETQ. The chain's CDR3 is CASSSGLAGGTPGDTQYF. In nucleotides, the CDR3 is TGCGCCAGCAGCTCGGGACTAGCGGGAGGGACTCCCGGGGATACGCAGTATTTT.

This chain uses TRBV5-6 with TRBJ2-3, with 14 bases aligning to TRBD2. The ends lost 5 bases at V and 7 bases at J; junction bases unmatched: 6. The CDR3 contains 15 residues. Germline V gives CDR1 SGHDT, CDR2 YYEEEE. The CDR3 loop reads CASRTSGGAVHTQYF. CDR3 sequence (DNA): TGTGCCAGCAGGACTAGCGGGGGGGCCGTCCATACGCAGTATTTT.

The chain combines TRBV29-1 with TRBJ2-7, with 9 positions matching TRBD1. The CDR3 length is 15 residues. The junction had 5 bases not matched to a gene; V was cut back by 2 bases and J by 0 bases. Per germline, CDR1 SQVTM and CDR2 ANQGSEA. The CDR3 loop is CSVESGDRASYEQYF. The CDR3, as DNA: TGCAGCGTTGAATCCGGGGACAGGGCCTCCTACGAGCAGTACTTC.

V gene TRBV19 combines with J gene TRBJ2-2; 12 positions agree with TRBD2. This CDR3 comprises 14 residues. Germline V gene data show CDR1 as LNHDA and CDR2 as SQIVND (reference sequence). J was trimmed by 5 bases and V by 8 bases; bases with no gene match: 3. The DNA of the CDR3 is TGTGCCAGTGGACTAGCGGGGAGTACCGGGGAGCTGTTTTTT. The encoded protein is CASGLAGSTGELFF.